These 24 T cell receptor beta chains were all obtained from the same sample, sequenced in a study of early T cells in non-severe SARS-CoV-2 infection. TCRdb recomputed calls from the 5' RACE reads with MiXCR, one row per CDR3 protein. The table lists about 83,000 distinct CDR3 sequences, about 12% of them singletons. Sequenced: whole blood. The receptors derive from an adult who was a healthcare worker with PCR-confirmed SARS-CoV-2 infection or an uninfected control (not recorded which).

The V call is TRBV9, the J call TRBJ2-4; D not certain. V was shortened by 4 bases and J by 5 bases, with 13 bases between the two germline ends. This CDR3 is built from 14 residues. CDR1 is SGDLS, CDR2 YYNGEE, per germline. The CDR3 DNA sequence: TGTGCCAGCAGCCCCCAGGTGTCTCAAAACATTCAGTACTTC. Protein: CASSPQVSQNIQYF.

For this clonotype: A much larger clone sits a single nucleotide away, making a read error possible. This chain joins TRBV3-1 and TRBJ2-7, with no clear D. The ends were cut back, 1 base at V and 5 bases at J, with 15 bases in the middle. CDR3 size: 15 residues. In germline, CDR1 is LGHDT, CDR2 YNNKEL (reference sequence). CDR3 DNA: TGTGCCAGCAGCCAAGTTAACACGGTGCCCAACGAGCAGTACTTC. Translation: CASSQVNTVPNEQYF.

This clonotype has ten or more counts. The genes are TRBV6-6 and TRBJ2-7, with D maybe TRBD1 (5 bases). Germline CDR1 MNHNY, CDR2 SVGAGI (reference sequence). Trimming shortened V by 2 bases and J by 5 bases, and 13 bases separated the two germline ends. The CDR3 contains 14 residues. CDR3 in amino acids: CASSYRQITNEQYF. CDR3 DNA sequence: TGTGCCAGCAGTTACAGACAGATTACAAACGAGCAGTACTTC.

This clonotype was picked up many times. The chain recombines TRBV18 with TRBJ2-5; D gene uncertain. Germline CDR1 KGHSH, CDR2 LQKENI. The CDR3 has 11 amino acids. Trimming removed 2 bases from V and 5 bases from J, with 3 bases in between. The CDR3, as DNA: TGTGCCAGCTCACCAGAGGAGACCCAGTACTTC. The encoded protein is CASSPEETQYF.

V gene TRBV7-9 combines with J gene TRBJ2-3; D is unresolved. The CDR3 runs 14 residues. Trimming left V 5 bases short and J 1 base short, with 10 bases between. Germline CDR1 is SEHNR and CDR2 is FQNEAQ (reference sequence). CDR3 sequence: CASSLDGRTDTQYF. DNA of the CDR3: TGTGCCAGCAGCCTCGACGGTCGCACAGATACGCAGTATTTT.

As for this clonotype: In this CDR3 the conserved last residue, phenylalanine or tryptophan, is missing, so a read error is likely. V and J are TRBV12-3 or TRBV12-4 and TRBJ2-7; no definite D call. The V gene lost 3 bases and the J gene lost 1 base, with 7 bases spanning the gap. The CDR3 consists of 13 residues. The chain's CDR3 is CASSLDVSYEQYL. The CDR3 nucleotides read TGTGCCAGCAGTTTGGACGTTTCCTACGAGCAGTACCTC.

This sequence joins TRBV30 and TRBJ2-2, with D hard to call. V was trimmed by 5 bases and J by 6 bases, leaving 16 bases between them. The CDR3 contains 14 residues. Germline assignment: CDR1 GTSNPN and CDR2 SVGIG (reference sequence). Here the CDR3 DNA reads TGTGCCTGGTCAAGGGATTCCATAGCCGGGGAGCTGTTTTTT. Its translation is CAWSRDSIAGELFF.

This clonotype was counted between two and nine times. The gene calls are TRBV6-2 or TRBV6-3 and TRBJ2-7; 10 bases agree with TRBD1. This CDR3 has 14 residues. The V gene's germline CDR1 is MNHEY and CDR2 SVGEGT. Unmatched junction bases numbered 6, after V lost 8 bases and J lost 2 bases. This CDR3 is CASGGGTGAYEQYF. The CDR3 coding sequence is TGTGCCAGCGGGGGCGGGACAGGGGCCTACGAGCAGTACTTC.

The chain combines TRBV9 with TRBJ2-2; 9 bases match TRBD2. From germline, CDR1 is SGDLS and CDR2 YYNGEE. V was pared by 3 bases and J by 6 bases, with 9 bases of the junction left unmatched. CDR3 length: 16 residues. CDR3 bases: TGTGCCAGCAGCGAAACCATAGCGGGGGAGGCCGGGGAGCTGTTTTTT. It translates to CASSETIAGEAGELFF.

In its sample, this clonotype was seen a few times. The chain combines TRBV4-1 with TRBJ2-7, with D possibly matching TRBD1 (6 bases). Trimming removed 3 bases from V and 4 bases from J, with 16 bases in between. The CDR3 covers 15 residues. Germline V lookup: CDR1 MGHRA, CDR2 YSYEKL. The CDR3 bases are TGCGCCAGCAGCCAGAGTCAGGACAGAGCTTACGAGCAGTACTTC. Residues: CASSQSQDRAYEQYF.

This clonotype has just one count. The chain employs TRBV9 and TRBJ2-3; D possibly matches TRBD1 or TRBD2 (6 bases each). In germline, CDR1 is SGDLS, CDR2 YYNGEE. This CDR3 has 18 amino acids. The V and J ends lost 0 bases and 6 bases respectively, with 23 bases between them. Here the CDR3 reads CASSVEPGAGSVLDTQYF. In DNA, the CDR3 is TGTGCCAGCAGCGTAGAACCGGGGGCCGGTTCAGTGCTGGATACGCAGTATTTT. The full variable domain, rest sourced from reference TRBV9 and TRBJ2-3, is DSGVTQTPKHLITATGQRVTLRCSPRSGDLSVYWYQQSLDQGLQFLIQYYNGEERAKGNILERFSAQQFPDLHSELNLSSLELGDSALYFCASSVEPGAGSVLDTQYFGPGTRLTVL.

The rearrangement links TRBV18 to TRBJ1-6, with unresolved D. V was clipped by 6 bases and J by 6 bases, with 15 bases between them. CDR3 length: 15 amino acids. CDR1 KGHSH and CDR2 LQKENI come from the germline V gene. In DNA form, the CDR3 reads TGTGCCAGCTCGCCAGCGACGGTCTTTAATTCACCCCTCCACTTT. It translates to CASSPATVFNSPLHF. The full variable domain, rest sourced from reference TRBV18 and TRBJ1-6, is NAGVMQNPRHLVRRRGQEARLRCSPMKGHSHVYWYRQLPEEGLKFMVYLQKENIIDESGMPKERFSAEFPKEGPSILRIQQVVRGDSAAYFCASSPATVFNSPLHFGNGTRLTVT.

This clonotype was seen a handful of times. This chain uses TRBV12-5 with TRBJ2-7, with 10 bases fitting TRBD2. Germline-derived CDR1 and CDR2 are LGHNT and FRNRAP. V lost 0 bases, J lost 6 bases, and 17 bases stayed unmatched. This CDR3 has 19 residues. CDR3 protein: CASGLVSFPFLAGVTEQYF. CDR3 DNA sequence: TGTGCTAGTGGTTTGGTTTCCTTCCCGTTTCTAGCGGGAGTTACCGAGCAGTACTTC.

The rearrangement joins TRBV11-1 to TRBJ2-5; 8 bases fit TRBD1. This CDR3 is built from 17 residues. Losses at the gene ends were 5 bases for V and 1 base for J; bases not matched to a gene: 12. Per the germline V gene, CDR1 is SGHAT and CDR2 is FQDESV (reference sequence). CDR3 bases: TGTGCCAGCAGCGGACGGGACAGGAAACAAAGCCAAGAGACCCAGTACTTC. It encodes CASSGRDRKQSQETQYF. The whole variable domain, filled in from reference TRBV11-1 and TRBJ2-5, reads EAEVAQSPRYKITEKSQAVAFWCDPISGHATLYWYRQILGQGPELLVQFQDESVVDDSQLPKDRFSAERLKGVDSTLKIQPAELGDSAMYLCASSGRDRKQSQETQYFGPGTRLLVL.

This clonotype appeared a few times. This chain joins TRBV10-1 and TRBJ1-6, with a tentative D call TRBD1 (5 bases). Trimming took 4 bases from V and 9 from J, leaving 13 bases between them. Germline V lookup: CDR1 WNHNN, CDR2 SYGVQD (reference sequence). CDR3 length equals 14 residues. The CDR3 loop reads CASSVSRAASPLHF. In DNA, the CDR3 is TGCGCCAGCAGTGTATCCAGGGCGGCTTCACCCCTCCACTTT.

The rearrangement uses TRBV6-5 and TRBJ2-7, with 8 positions matching TRBD2. With V trimmed by 6 bases and J by 0 bases, 7 bases remained unmatched. CDR1 and CDR2 from the germline V gene are MNHEY and SVGAGI. The CDR3 is made up of 15 amino acids. CDR3 nucleotide sequence: TGTGCCAGCAGCCCCCGGGAGGGCGACTCCTACGAGCAGTACTTC. This gives the protein CASSPREGDSYEQYF.

This clonotype was recorded a few times. The chain is built from TRBV12-3 or TRBV12-4 and TRBJ2-7; D not resolved. The CDR3 is 11 amino acids. V was trimmed by 4 bases and J by 5 bases, leaving 6 bases between them. CDR3 coding DNA: TGTGCCAGCAGTTATCTCCACGAGCAGTACTTC. It specifies CASSYLHEQYF.

The chain has TRBV7-8 and TRBJ2-1, with TRBD2 matching over 7 bases. CDR1 and CDR2 from the germline V gene are SGHVS and FQNEAQ. The CDR3 extends over 16 amino acids. V lost 7 bases to trimming and J lost 0 bases; unmatched junction nucleotides: 9. In DNA, the CDR3 is TGTGCCAGCACCCGCAACAGCGGGATCTCCTACAATGAGCAGTTCTTC. Protein: CASTRNSGISYNEQFF.

This clonotype was seen a few times. The chain uses TRBV24-1 and TRBJ2-1; 12 bases agree with TRBD2. The CDR3 runs to 19 residues. The trim removed 4 bases at V and 4 bases at J, leaving 13 bases unmatched. In germline, CDR1 is KGHDR, CDR2 SFDVKD. The CDR3 coding sequence is TGTGCCACCAGTGACCCAGTTCGCCCGACTAGCGGGAGTTACAATGAGCAGTTCTTC. It yields the protein CATSDPVRPTSGSYNEQFF.

The chain has TRBV25-1 and TRBJ2-1; D uncertain. The CDR3 sequence is 12 residues long. Between the trimmed V and J ends, which lost 6 bases and 12 bases, there was a span of 15 bases. Germline assignment: CDR1 MGHDK and CDR2 SYGVNS. The CDR3 sequence: CASSPTRHGQFF. The CDR3 DNA is TGTGCCAGCAGCCCGACCCGTCATGGGCAGTTCTTC.

The gene calls are TRBV6-6 and TRBJ2-2; D unresolved. Trimming stripped 2 bases from V and 6 bases from J, with 4 bases between. There are 12 residues in the CDR3. CDR1 MNHNY and CDR2 SVGAGI come from the germline V gene (reference sequence). The CDR3 reads CASSYEAGELFF. The CDR3 bases are TGTGCCAGCAGTTACGAGGCCGGGGAGCTGTTTTTT.

V usage is TRBV4-3 and J usage is TRBJ2-7; 9 nucleotides match TRBD1. With V trimmed by 4 bases and J by 2 bases, 6 bases remained unmatched. The CDR3 spans 15 residues. The germline V gene encodes CDR1 LGHNA and CDR2 YSLEER. CDR3 residues: CASSRTGTGTYEQYF. CDR3 coding DNA: TGCGCCAGCAGCCGCACCGGGACAGGGACCTACGAGCAGTACTTC.

This clonotype has ten or more counts. The V call is TRBV5-1, the J call TRBJ2-1; D not resolved. The CDR3 spans 15 residues. Germline V CDR1 and CDR2: SGHRS, YFSETQ. Trimming stripped 0 bases from V and 6 bases from J, with 13 bases between. The CDR3 reads CASSLGALSFNEQFF. The CDR3 region has the DNA TGCGCCAGCAGCTTGGGGGCCCTCTCTTTCAATGAGCAGTTCTTC.

This clonotype was observed at least ten times. V is TRBV4-1 and J is TRBJ1-3; 8 nucleotides match TRBD1. Germline CDR1 MGHRA, CDR2 YSYEKL. Unmatched junction bases numbered 6, after V lost 5 bases and J lost 0 bases. The CDR3 sequence is 16 residues long. The DNA of the CDR3 is TGCGCCAGCAGCTCCCGACAGGGGAGCTCTGGAAACACCATATATTTT. It encodes CASSSRQGSSGNTIYF.